This TCR beta chain was obtained from a study of T-cell reconstitution after alpha-beta-depleted transplantation in children. Germline CDR1 is SGHTA and CDR2 is FQGNSA. The CDR3 extends over 12 amino acids. V was clipped by 5 bases and J by 0 bases, with 5 bases between them. Unique molecular identifiers tagged the TCRbeta library. TCRdb ran MiXCR on the PCR reads and lists one entry per CDR3 protein. The table records 250,000 to 400,000 distinct CDR3 sequences, more than 20% of them present only once. Concerning this clonotype itself: Its antigen is as yet unknown.

Study-wide findings and caveats: The origin of high day-60 TCRbeta diversity in some patients lay in surviving recipient T cells and thymic progenitors. In patients about two months after transplant, alpha-beta T cells reportedly arose from several hundred expanded graft clones. Most T-cell counts and diversity one year after the transplant came from T cells that were newly produced.

The receptor comes from a male patient aged 10 to 17 who had a stem cell transplant for acute lymphoblastic leukemia, so the T cells may come from the graft donor. Sequences were derived from PBMCs, mostly from graft donor cells, sampled 180 days after TCRalphabeta/CD19-depleted stem cell transplant. The chain combines TRBV7-2 with TRBJ2-7; D ambiguous. Here the CDR3 reads CASSVYSYEQYF. CDR3 sequence (DNA): TGTGCCAGCAGCGTATACTCCTACGAGCAGTACTTC.